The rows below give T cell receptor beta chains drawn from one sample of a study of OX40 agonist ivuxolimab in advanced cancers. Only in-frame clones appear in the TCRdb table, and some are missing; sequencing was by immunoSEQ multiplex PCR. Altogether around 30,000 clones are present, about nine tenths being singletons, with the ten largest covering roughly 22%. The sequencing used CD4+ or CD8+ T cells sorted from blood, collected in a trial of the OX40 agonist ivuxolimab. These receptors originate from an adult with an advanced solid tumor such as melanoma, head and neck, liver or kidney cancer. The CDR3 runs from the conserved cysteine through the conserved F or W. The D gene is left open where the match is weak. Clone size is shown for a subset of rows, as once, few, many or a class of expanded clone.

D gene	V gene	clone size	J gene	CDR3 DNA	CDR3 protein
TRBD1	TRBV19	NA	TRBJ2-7	TGTGCCAGTAGTTTGGGACAGGGGATCTCCTACGAGCAGTACTTC	CASSLGQGISYEQYF
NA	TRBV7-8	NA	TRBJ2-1	TGTGCCAGCAGCCATTCTGGAGGGTACAATGAGCAGTTCTTC	CASSHSGGYNEQFF
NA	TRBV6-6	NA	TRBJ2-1	TGTGCCAGCAGTTACTCGTCTCCGCACAATGAGCAGTTCTTC	CASSYSSPHNEQFF
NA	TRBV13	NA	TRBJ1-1	TGTGCCAGCAGCTTAGAGGGCCCGAACACTGAAGCTTTCTTT	CASSLEGPNTEAFF
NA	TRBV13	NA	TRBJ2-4	TGTGCCAGCACTGGAACCCGGACAAGCATTCAGTACTTC	CASTGTRTSIQYF
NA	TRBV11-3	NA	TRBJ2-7	TGTGCCAGCAGCTTGAACCGGGACTTATCCTACGAGCAGTACTTC	CASSLNRDLSYEQYF
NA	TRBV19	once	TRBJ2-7	TGTGCCAGTAGTATAGGTGGGCGGCCCTACGAGCAGTACTTC	CASSIGGRPYEQYF
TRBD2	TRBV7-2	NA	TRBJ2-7	TGTGCCAGCAGCGAGCTAGCGGGAGGCCTCTACGAGCAGTACTTC	CASSELAGGLYEQYF
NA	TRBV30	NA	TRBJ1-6	TGTGCCTGGAGGGTCCTGGGCGGGGCGCTGAATAATTCACCCCTCCACTTT	CAWRVLGGALNNSPLHF
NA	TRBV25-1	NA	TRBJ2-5	TGTGCCAGCAGTGAAGTCGCGGTACAAGAGACCCAGTACTTC	CASSEVAVQETQYF
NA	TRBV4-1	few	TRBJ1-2	TGCGCCAGCAGCCCGGGACCCACTGGCTACACCTTC	CASSPGPTGYTF